This T cell receptor (beta chain) was identified in a study of blood T cell repertoires in COVID-19. Generated by immunoSEQ multiplex PCR, the TCRdb table keeps only in-frame clones and is missing some. The sample shows about 190,000 clones, roughly nine tenths of them seen only once. The V gene lost 6 bases and the J gene lost 6 bases, with 10 bases spanning the gap. The CDR3 has 12 amino acids. CDR1 is KGHSH and CDR2 is LQKENI in the germline V gene. Material: peripheral blood. This sequence was found in a man aged 40-49 years with acute or convalescent COVID-19. The V gene is TRBV18, the J gene TRBJ2-3; D uncertain. Written as DNA, the CDR3 is TGTGCCAGCTCCCAAAGCCTGGATACGCAGTATTTT. It encodes CASSQSLDTQYF. Variable domain in full (rest from reference TRBV18 and TRBJ2-3): NAGVMQNPRHLVRRRGQEARLRCSPMKGHSHVYWYRQLPEEGLKFMVYLQKENIIDESGMPKERFSAEFPKEGPSILRIQQVVRGDSAAYFCASSQSLDTQYFGPGTRLTVL.